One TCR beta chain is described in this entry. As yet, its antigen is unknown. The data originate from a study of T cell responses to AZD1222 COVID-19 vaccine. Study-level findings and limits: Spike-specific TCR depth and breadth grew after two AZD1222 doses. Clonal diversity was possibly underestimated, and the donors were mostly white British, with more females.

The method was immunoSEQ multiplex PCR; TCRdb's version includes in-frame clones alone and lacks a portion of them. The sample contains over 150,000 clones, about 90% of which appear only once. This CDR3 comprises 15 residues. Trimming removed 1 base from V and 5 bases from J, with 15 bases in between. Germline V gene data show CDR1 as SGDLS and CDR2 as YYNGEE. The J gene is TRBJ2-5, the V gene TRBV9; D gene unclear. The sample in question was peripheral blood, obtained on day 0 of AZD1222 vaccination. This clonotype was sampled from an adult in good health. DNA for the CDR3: TGTGCCAGCAGCGTAATGGGAAGTCTGGGGGAGACCCAGTACTTC. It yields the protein CASSVMGSLGETQYF.